The clone carrying this T cell receptor beta chain was recorded many times. Antigen specificity is unknown. Presentation of ophthalmopathy in the donors involved moderate-to-severe activity, CAS ≥3, NOSPECS ≥4 and a duration under 3 months. Certain patients were not enrolled. These were patients with other autoimmune diseases, uncontrolled infections, pregnancy or lactation. This specimen comes from a study of Graves' ophthalmopathy and Graves' hyperthyroidism. Study context: Specimen type is peripheral blood, obtained at initial diagnosis before any treatment. Whole-study results and caveats: Most thyroid clonotypes expanded beyond 0.001 frequency were also found in blood.

Amplification from RNA transcripts yielded the TCR beta CDR3 regions. Second-round multiplex PCR came after a first-round RT-PCR that employed HTBI primers. Each CDR3 protein is one row after TCRdb ran MiXCR on the multiplex PCR reads. This table holds about 700,000 distinct CDR3 sequences, about 41% found once. This TCR derives from an adult man with Graves' ophthalmopathy. Material for sequencing was peripheral blood.

The CDR3 loop is CASSPRGSEKLFF. CDR3 DNA sequence: TGTGCCAGCAGTCCCAGGGGAAGCGAAAAACTGTTTTTT. The rearrangement links TRBV7-2 to TRBJ1-4; D is perhaps TRBD1 (6 bases). Deletions cut 6 bases from V and 8 bases from J, with 13 bases between. The CDR3 spans 13 residues. Germline lookup yields CDR1 SGHTA and CDR2 FQGNSA.